One and the same sample provided the 32 T cell receptor beta chains below, sequenced in a study of vaccination effects on CD4 cells after COVID-19. Assay used: immunoSEQ multiplex PCR; TCRdb lists only in-frame clones, some missing. This table holds 20,000 to 25,000 clones, 73% found once. Their antigens are not known. Under the ViraFEST assay, PBMC were stimulated with viral peptide pools so that antigen-specific CD4+ T cells expanded. Sequencing was performed afterwards. Subsequent to approximately 9 days of culture, CD4+ T cells were isolated. None of the vaccinated had previously contracted SARS-CoV-2, and their nucleocapsid antibodies tested negative. The sequences come from CD4+ T cells from PBMCs cultured with SARS-CoV-2 spike peptides, collected before COVID-19 vaccination. These receptors were obtained from a human donor who received a COVID-19 vaccine.

This clone was seen just once. The chain carries TRBV25-1 and TRBJ1-1; a possible D gene is TRBD1 (5 bases). From germline, CDR1 is MGHDK and CDR2 SYGVNS. The CDR3 is 15 residues long. Trimming left V 2 bases short and J 5 bases short, with 15 bases between. This CDR3 is CASSESSAGTTEAFF. As DNA, the CDR3 is TGTGCCAGCAGTGAAAGTTCGGCAGGGACGACTGAAGCTTTCTTT.

The chain combines TRBV5-4 with TRBJ2-7; tentatively, D is TRBD1 (7 bases). CDR1 is SGHNT and CDR2 is YYREEE in the germline V gene (reference sequence). V dropped 2 bases and J dropped 6 bases, with 18 bases sitting between them. The length of the CDR3 is 15 residues. The CDR3 DNA sequence: TGTGCCAGCAGCTTTAAAAGGCAGGGGGGCCTCGAGCAGTACTTC. Protein: CASSFKRQGGLEQYF.

The count of this clone is one. The chain links TRBV5-1 to TRBJ1-5, with D hard to call. Germline lookup yields CDR1 SGHRS and CDR2 YFSETQ. Between the trimmed V and J ends, which lost 1 base and 1 base, there was a span of 3 bases. This CDR3 region has 13 residues. Written as DNA, the CDR3 is TGCGCCAGCAGCTTGAGGAGCAATCAGCCCCAGCATTTT. Translation gives CASSLRSNQPQHF. Using reference TRBV5-1 and TRBJ1-5 for the parts outside the CDR3, the full variable domain is KAGVTQTPRYLIKTRGQQVTLSCSPISGHRSVSWYQQTPGQGLQFLFEYFSETQRNKGNFPGRFSGRQFSNSRSEMNVSTLELGDSALYLCASSLRSNQPQHFGDGTRLSIL.

This CDR3 reads CASRSGGAHNEQFF. The CDR3, as DNA: TGCGCCAGCAGGAGCGGGGGGGCCCACAATGAGCAGTTCTTC. The chain couples TRBV5-1 to TRBJ2-1; 10 positions match TRBD2. The CDR3 covers 14 residues. Per the germline V gene, CDR1 is SGHRS and CDR2 is YFSETQ. J gave up 5 bases and V 5 bases, and 4 bases lay outside the gene matches.

The chain employs TRBV7-9 and TRBJ1-1; D uncertain. The germline V gene has CDR1 SEHNR and CDR2 FQNEAQ (reference sequence). This CDR3 contains 12 residues. V lost 7 bases to trimming and J lost 3 bases, with 9 bases between them. This CDR3 reads CASTRIHTEAFF. The DNA of the CDR3 is TGTGCCAGCACCCGGATTCACACTGAAGCTTTCTTT.

The rearrangement links TRBV19 to TRBJ2-4; either TRBD1 or TRBD2 may supply D (5 bases each). V was pared by 1 base and J by 1 base, with 17 bases between. CDR3 length: 18 residues. Germline loops: CDR1 LNHDA, CDR2 SQIVND (reference sequence). CDR3 DNA: TGTGCCAGTAGTATAGCGGGAAAGACAGTCCTGGCCAAAAACATTCAGTACTTC. This translates into CASSIAGKTVLAKNIQYF.

V usage is TRBV12-3 or TRBV12-4 and J usage is TRBJ2-2; no reliable D call. The CDR3 loop spans 13 amino acids. Between the trimmed V and J ends, which lost 3 bases and 4 bases, there was a span of 6 bases. Here the CDR3 DNA reads TGTGCCAGCAGTTTTCGCAGCACCGGGGAGCTGTTTTTT. Translating it yields CASSFRSTGELFF.

V gene TRBV5-1 combines with J gene TRBJ2-1; 16 bases map to TRBD2. Germline V CDR1 and CDR2: SGHRS, YFSETQ. Trimming cost V 3 bases and J 10 bases; bases outside gene matches: 10. The length of the CDR3 is 17 residues. In DNA, the CDR3 is TGCGCCAGCAGCTCAGGGACTAGCGGGGGGGGGCGACCAGAGCAGTTCTTC. Protein product: CASSSGTSGGGRPEQFF.

The chain recombines TRBV19 with TRBJ1-4; 9 bases match TRBD1. The germline gives CDR1 LNHDA, CDR2 SQIVND (reference sequence). V was pared by 3 bases and J by 4 bases, with 3 bases of the junction left unmatched. CDR3 length equals 15 residues. The CDR3 bases are TGTGCCAGTAGTATCGGACAGGGGAATAATGAAAAACTGTTTTTT. This sequence encodes CASSIGQGNNEKLFF.

This chain connects TRBV27 to TRBJ1-6; D is unresolved. In germline, CDR1 is MNHEY, CDR2 SMNVEV (reference sequence). Trimming removed 0 bases at V and 6 bases at J, with 12 bases between. This CDR3 region has 16 residues. CDR3 region: CASSLSAVMGNSPLHF. The CDR3 nucleotides read TGTGCCAGCAGTTTATCGGCAGTCATGGGTAATTCACCCCTCCACTTT.

This rearrangement joins TRBV24-1 to TRBJ2-2; a weak D match, TRBD2 (5 bases). Germline loops: CDR1 KGHDR, CDR2 SFDVKD. This CDR3 spans 15 amino acids. The germline V and J ends were trimmed by 4 bases and 3 bases, with 11 bases remaining between them. Here the CDR3 DNA reads TGTGCCACCAGTGAGGAGGCCCTAGACACCGGGGAGCTGTTTTTT. It encodes CATSEEALDTGELFF.

This chain uses TRBV6-5 with TRBJ2-7, with D perhaps matching TRBD2 (5 bases). This CDR3 is 14 amino acids long. The germline CDR1 and CDR2 sequences are MNHEY and SVGAGI. V was clipped by 8 bases and J by 3 bases, with 17 bases between them. The CDR3 here is CASSGYGANYEQYF. The DNA for the CDR3 is TGTGCCAGCTCGGGGTACGGAGCAAACTACGAGCAGTACTTC.

J is TRBJ2-3 and V is TRBV4-1, with 9 bases identical to TRBD2. This CDR3 is built from 17 residues. Trimming cost V 4 bases and J 0 bases; bases outside gene matches: 8. The V gene's germline CDR1 is MGHRA and CDR2 YSYEKL. CDR3 DNA sequence: TGCGCCAGCAGCCCAGGGGTTCTAGCGGGGAGCACAGATACGCAGTATTTT. Translated: CASSPGVLAGSTDTQYF.

V and J are TRBV5-1 and TRBJ2-5, with 8 bases matching TRBD1. CDR1 and CDR2 from the germline V gene are SGHRS and YFSETQ. The CDR3 is 15 amino acids. After removal of 4 bases from V and 5 bases from J, the junction contained 10 bases not matched to a gene. DNA of the CDR3: TGCGCCAGCAGCAGCCAGACAGGGGTAAGGGAGACCCAGTACTTC. It specifies CASSSQTGVRETQYF.

J is TRBJ1-3 and V is TRBV9, with 9 nucleotides matching TRBD1. The germline gives CDR1 SGDLS, CDR2 YYNGEE. This CDR3 comprises 18 residues. V lost 0 bases to trimming and J lost 2 bases; unmatched junction nucleotides: 9. The CDR3, as DNA: TGTGCCAGCAGCGTAGAATCTGGACAGGGGAACCCTGGAAACACCATATATTTT. This gives the protein CASSVESGQGNPGNTIYF.

Only a few counts were recorded for this clone. The rearrangement links TRBV18 to TRBJ2-3; the match to TRBD1 covers 8 bases. The CDR3 is made up of 16 amino acids. Germline V gene data show CDR1 as KGHSH and CDR2 as LQKENI. With 3 bases clipped from V and 5 bases from J, the junction kept 10 bases outside the gene matches. The CDR3 sequence is CASSPPLGQGEDTQYF. CDR3 DNA: TGTGCCAGCTCACCCCCCCTCGGACAGGGTGAAGATACGCAGTATTTT.

The V call is TRBV7-9, the J call TRBJ2-4; possible D gene TRBD2, 6 bases. The CDR3 contains 13 residues. V lost 2 bases and J 6 bases, leaving 8 bases between the germline ends. Germline CDR1 SEHNR, CDR2 FQNEAQ (reference sequence). The CDR3 loop is CASSLLGGNIQYF. CDR3 in DNA: TGTGCCAGCAGCTTACTGGGGGGAAACATTCAGTACTTC.

V gene TRBV6-5 combines with J gene TRBJ2-7; 12 positions match TRBD1. V shed 8 bases, J shed 4 bases, and the junction held 6 bases outside the gene matches. Germline assignment: CDR1 MNHEY and CDR2 SVGAGI. The CDR3 covers 14 residues. The chain's CDR3 is CASERDRGLYEQYF. The CDR3 coding sequence is TGTGCCAGCGAAAGGGACAGGGGGCTGTACGAGCAGTACTTC.

This clone was detected only a few times. The V and J genes are TRBV7-2 and TRBJ1-1; possibly TRBD1 for D (6 bases). V lost 6 bases and J 10 bases, leaving 21 bases between the germline ends. The CDR3 has 14 amino acids. Germline V gene sequence: CDR1 SGHTA, CDR2 FQGNSA. Here the CDR3 DNA reads TGTGCCAGCAGGACCCCTCGGGGGGCGCTTCGAGCTTTCTTT. This gives the protein CASRTPRGALRAFF. The complete variable domain, with remaining parts taken from reference TRBV7-2 and TRBJ1-1, reads GAGVSQSPSNKVTEKGKDVELRCDPISGHTALYWYRQSLGQGLEFLIYFQGNSAPDKSGLPSDRFSAERTGGSVSTLTIQRTQQEDSAVYLCASRTPRGALRAFFGQGTRLTVV.

This rearrangement joins TRBV20-1 to TRBJ2-7, with a tentative D call TRBD2 (7 bases). Trimming stripped 3 bases from V and 0 bases from J, with 18 bases between. The CDR3 covers 16 residues. Germline lookup yields CDR1 DFQATT and CDR2 SNEGSKA (reference sequence). The CDR3: CSASPWGGALSYEQYF. The CDR3 nucleotides read TGCAGTGCTAGTCCTTGGGGGGGGGCCCTCTCCTACGAGCAGTACTTC.

The chain is built from TRBV2 and TRBJ2-7; a weak D match, TRBD2 (6 bases). Trimming removed 3 bases at V and 4 bases at J, with 22 bases between. Looked up from germline, CDR1 is SNHLY and CDR2 is FYNNEI. CDR3 length equals 17 residues. For the CDR3, the DNA is TGTGCCAGCAGTGATGACGCATGGTACGGGAGTAGATACGAGCAGTACTTC. Translation: CASSDDAWYGSRYEQYF.

The chain is built from TRBV5-1 and TRBJ2-5, with 10 positions matching TRBD1. The CDR3 consists of 15 residues. The V and J ends lost 5 bases and 1 base, in that order; junction bases with no gene match: 5. The germline CDR1 and CDR2 sequences are SGHRS and YFSETQ. CDR3 loop: CASRGDRGLQETQYF. The CDR3 DNA sequence: TGCGCCAGCAGGGGGGACAGGGGACTCCAAGAGACCCAGTACTTC.

The CDR3 reads CASSATGGENIQYF. In DNA form, the CDR3 reads TGCGCCAGCAGCGCGACAGGGGGCGAAAACATTCAGTACTTC. V and J are TRBV5-1 and TRBJ2-4, with 10 bases that match TRBD1. V lost 4 bases to trimming and J lost 5 bases; unmatched junction nucleotides: 3. In germline, CDR1 is SGHRS, CDR2 YFSETQ. The CDR3 extends over 14 amino acids.

The genes are TRBV11-3 and TRBJ2-2; TRBD2 matches 10 bases. The V and J ends lost 5 bases and 1 base, in that order; junction bases with no gene match: 10. The CDR3 has 18 residues. Germline loops: CDR1 SGHNT, CDR2 YENEEA. Written as DNA, the CDR3 is TGTGCCAGCAGCCCAGGCGTGGGGACTAGCGAGAACACCGGGGAGCTGTTTTTT. Its translation: CASSPGVGTSENTGELFF.

The V and J genes are TRBV3-1 (or the pseudogene TRBV3-2) and TRBJ2-3; 7 nucleotides line up with TRBD2. This CDR3 comprises 16 residues. The V segment lost 0 bases and the J segment 1 base; nucleotides outside the gene matches: 4. The germline V gene has CDR1 LGHDT and CDR2 YNNKEL (reference sequence). The CDR3 region is CASSQERGLGTDTQYF. The CDR3 coding sequence is TGTGCCAGCAGCCAAGAGCGGGGGTTGGGCACAGATACGCAGTATTTT.

V is TRBV11-3 and J is TRBJ2-2; D is unresolved. This CDR3 has 16 residues. Per germline, CDR1 SGHNT and CDR2 YENEEA. Trimming cost V 0 bases and J 0 bases, with 8 bases left between them. CDR3 region: CASSLDGASNTGELFF. The CDR3 bases are TGTGCCAGCAGCTTAGACGGAGCCTCGAACACCGGGGAGCTGTTTTTT.

This sequence joins TRBV6-5 and TRBJ2-2; 10 nucleotides align to TRBD1. The CDR3 has 14 residues. V dropped 6 bases and J dropped 6; count of bases not matched to a gene: 4. Germline values: CDR1 MNHEY, CDR2 SVGAGI. CDR3 nucleotides: TGTGCCAGCAGGAGACAGGGGGCTTCCGGGGAGCTGTTTTTT. Translating it yields CASRRQGASGELFF.

The chain uses TRBV10-1 and TRBJ2-3; 9 nucleotides match TRBD2. V lost 2 bases and J lost 7; bases outside the gene matches: 4. This CDR3 region has 14 residues. Germline lookup yields CDR1 WNHNN and CDR2 SYGVQD (reference sequence). CDR3 nucleotides: TGCGCCAGCAGTGAGGCTAGCGGGATGAATACGCAGTATTTT. As protein: CASSEASGMNTQYF.

V gene TRBV7-8 combines with J gene TRBJ1-5; 10 nucleotides match TRBD1. This CDR3 is built from 17 residues. V was clipped by 4 bases and J by 0 bases; unmatched bases: 6. Germline V gene lookup returns CDR1 SGHVS and CDR2 FQNEAQ. CDR3 nucleotides: TGTGCCAGCAGCTCCGCGGGACAGGGGAATAGCAATCAGCCCCAGCATTTT. It translates to CASSSAGQGNSNQPQHF.

V gene TRBV18 combines with J gene TRBJ2-2; D may be TRBD1 (5 bases). Deletions cut 6 bases from V and 7 bases from J, with 21 bases between. Per the germline V gene, CDR1 is KGHSH and CDR2 is LQKENI. The CDR3 length is 16 residues. This chain's CDR3 is CASSRQTTGYNGELFF. DNA for the CDR3: TGTGCCAGCTCTCGGCAAACTACAGGTTACAACGGGGAGCTGTTTTTT.

The chain uses TRBV18 and TRBJ2-7; the D is unclear. From germline, CDR1 is KGHSH and CDR2 LQKENI. CDR3 length equals 12 residues. V lost 3 bases to trimming and J lost 3 bases, with 6 bases between them. The CDR3, as DNA: TGTGCCAGCTCACCGGCGAACTACGAGCAGTACTTC. It codes for CASSPANYEQYF.

The V gene is TRBV6-5, the J gene TRBJ2-7; 9 nucleotides align to TRBD1. The CDR3 runs 13 residues. V lost 5 bases and J lost 4; bases outside the gene matches: 3. Germline loops: CDR1 MNHEY, CDR2 SVGAGI. CDR3 amino acids: CASSTGGGYEQYF. CDR3 DNA sequence: TGTGCCAGCAGTACAGGGGGCGGGTACGAGCAGTACTTC.